These T cell receptor beta chains were read from a single sample in a study of OX40 agonist ivuxolimab in advanced cancers. Some clones are missing from TCRdb's copy, which holds only in-frame ones; the method was immunoSEQ multiplex PCR. The sample includes under 80,000 clones, around 83% of them seen just once. The sequences come from CD4+ or CD8+ T cells sorted from blood, collected in a trial of the OX40 agonist ivuxolimab. These receptors originate from an adult with an advanced solid tumor such as melanoma, head and neck, liver or kidney cancer. Both conserved end residues are trimmed from each CDR3.

j_gene	v_gene	CDR3aa
TRBJ2-1	TRBV30	AWSRSGGANEQF
TRBJ2-7	TRBV5-1	ASSLSGGSYEQY
TRBJ2-7	TRBV7-9	ASSLVRGFSYEQY
TRBJ2-1	TRBV14	ASSHSEVRAGYNEQF
TRBJ1-5	TRBV6-5	ASSYGTGNQPQH
TRBJ2-1	TRBV9	ASSVQSPGSEQF
TRBJ2-1	TRBV11-3	ASSLTPGTAYNEQF
TRBJ2-6	TRBV2	ASSYLSSGANVLT
TRBJ1-1	TRBV28	ASSGQKAF
TRBJ2-7	TRBV6-6	ASSYGTEQY
TRBJ2-7	TRBV10-3	AIGVAGGHEQY
TRBJ2-6	TRBV7-9	ASSGRGPSGANVLT
TRBJ1-1	TRBV5-7	ASSRTGDTEAF
TRBJ1-6	TRBV27	ASRSARTVLH
TRBJ1-2	TRBV6-1	ASSRDRSFYGYT